This T cell receptor (beta chain) is drawn from a study of response to subunit inactivated influenza vaccine. Study findings and constraints: With each seasonal influenza vaccination, the authors suggested, few new T cells are recruited.

TCRdb redid the calling of the RT-PCR reads with MiXCR, one entry per CDR3 protein. The sample shows about 650,000 distinct CDR3 sequences, approximately 15% of them seen only once. This clonotype was seen repeatedly, ten times or more. Its antigen is not known. This sample comprised PBMCs from blood, obtained around two weeks before vaccination. This clonotype was sampled from a man aged 45-65 years who received an inactivated influenza vaccine.

Written as DNA, the CDR3 is TGTGCCAGCAGCGGAAGTCCTAGCGGGAGATTTCAAGAGACCCAGTACTTC. It is translated as CASSGSPSGRFQETQYF. V and J are TRBV7-8 and TRBJ2-5; 10 bases align to TRBD2. Trimming at V came to 5 bases and at J to 2 bases, leaving 11 bases not matched to a gene. Germline CDR1 SGHVS, CDR2 FQNEAQ. The CDR3 extends over 17 amino acids. Drawing the rest from reference TRBV7-8 and TRBJ2-5, the complete variable domain is GAGVSQSPRYKVAKRGQDVALRCDPISGHVSLFWYQQALGQGPEFLTYFQNEAQLDKSGLPSDRFFAERPEGSVSTLKIQRTQQEDSAVYLCASSGSPSGRFQETQYFGPGTRLLVL.